This T cell receptor beta chain appears in the sequencing data of a study of technical replicates of blood from a few donors. Profiling relied on immunoSEQ multiplex PCR, and the TCRdb table lists in-frame clones only, not all of them. The top ten hold approximately 0.39% of the sample, which has some 70,000 clones, 80% to 95% seen once. The CDR3 is 13 amino acids. V was clipped by 1 base and J by 7 bases, with 10 bases between them. Germline CDR1 reads SGHTA; CDR2 reads FQGNSA. The specimen was T cells isolated from PBMCs. The TCR sequence derives from a human donor in good health. V and J are TRBV7-2 and TRBJ1-2, with D hard to call. CDR3 in DNA: TGTGCCAGCAGCTTAGGGCGGGCTTTTGGCTACACCTTC. Translated: CASSLGRAFGYTF.